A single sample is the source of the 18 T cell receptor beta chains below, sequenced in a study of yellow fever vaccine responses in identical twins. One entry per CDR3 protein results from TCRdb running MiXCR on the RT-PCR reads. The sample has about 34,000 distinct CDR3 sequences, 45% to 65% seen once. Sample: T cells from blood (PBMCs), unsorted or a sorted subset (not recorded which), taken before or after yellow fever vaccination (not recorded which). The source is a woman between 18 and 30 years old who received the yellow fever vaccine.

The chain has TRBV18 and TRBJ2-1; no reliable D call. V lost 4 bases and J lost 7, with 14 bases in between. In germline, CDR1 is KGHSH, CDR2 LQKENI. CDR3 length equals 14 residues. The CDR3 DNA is TGTGCCAGCTCACTTCAACCCATCGGAAATGAGCAGTTCTTC. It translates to CASSLQPIGNEQFF.

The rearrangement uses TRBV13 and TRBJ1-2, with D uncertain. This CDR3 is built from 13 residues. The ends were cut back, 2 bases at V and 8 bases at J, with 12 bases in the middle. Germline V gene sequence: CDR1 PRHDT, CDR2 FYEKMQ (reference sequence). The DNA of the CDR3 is TGTGCCAGCAGCTTATTGAGCGAACAAGGCTACACCTTC. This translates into CASSLLSEQGYTF.

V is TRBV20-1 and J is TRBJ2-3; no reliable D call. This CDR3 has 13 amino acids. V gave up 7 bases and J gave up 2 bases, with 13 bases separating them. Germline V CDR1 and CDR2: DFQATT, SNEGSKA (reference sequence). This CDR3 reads CSVLAPVTDTQYF. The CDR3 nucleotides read TGCAGTGTCCTGGCACCAGTCACAGATACGCAGTATTTT.

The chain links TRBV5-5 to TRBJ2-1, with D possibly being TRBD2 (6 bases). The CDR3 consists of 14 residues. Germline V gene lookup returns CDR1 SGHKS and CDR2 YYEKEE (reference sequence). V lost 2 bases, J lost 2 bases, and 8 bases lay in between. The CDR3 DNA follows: TGTGCCAGCAGCTTCGGCGGGGCCTACAATGAGCAGTTCTTC. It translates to CASSFGGAYNEQFF. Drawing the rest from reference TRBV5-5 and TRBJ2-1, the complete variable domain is DAGVTQSPTHLIKTRGQQVTLRCSPISGHKSVSWYQQVLGQGPQFIFQYYEKEERGRGNFPDRFSARQFPNYSSELNVNALLLGDSALYLCASSFGGAYNEQFFGPGTRLTVL.

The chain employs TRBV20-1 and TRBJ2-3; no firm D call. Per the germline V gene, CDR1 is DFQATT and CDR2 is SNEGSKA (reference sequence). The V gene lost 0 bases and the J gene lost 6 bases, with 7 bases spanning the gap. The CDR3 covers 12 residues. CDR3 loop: CSARDYSDTQYF. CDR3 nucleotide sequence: TGCAGTGCTAGAGATTACTCGGATACGCAGTATTTT.

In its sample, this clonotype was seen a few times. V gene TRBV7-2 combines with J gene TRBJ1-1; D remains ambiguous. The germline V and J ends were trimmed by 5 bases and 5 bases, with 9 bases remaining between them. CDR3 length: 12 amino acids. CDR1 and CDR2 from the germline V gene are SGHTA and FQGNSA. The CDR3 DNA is TGTGCCAGCAGCCTGAAATTAACTGAAGCTTTCTTT. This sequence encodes CASSLKLTEAFF.

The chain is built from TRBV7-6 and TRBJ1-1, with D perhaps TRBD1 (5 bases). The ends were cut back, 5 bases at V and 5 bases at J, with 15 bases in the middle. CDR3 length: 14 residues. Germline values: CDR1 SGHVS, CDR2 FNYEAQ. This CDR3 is CASSANPGGTEAFF. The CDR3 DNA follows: TGTGCCAGCAGCGCAAACCCCGGGGGGACTGAAGCTTTCTTT.

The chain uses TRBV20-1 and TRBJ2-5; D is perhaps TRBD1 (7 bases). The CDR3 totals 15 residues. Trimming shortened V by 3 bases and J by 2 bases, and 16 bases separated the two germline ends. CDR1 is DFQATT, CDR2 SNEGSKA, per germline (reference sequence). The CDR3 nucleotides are TGCAGTGCTAGTGGAGGCAGGGGGGCTCAAGAGACCCAGTACTTC. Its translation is CSASGGRGAQETQYF.

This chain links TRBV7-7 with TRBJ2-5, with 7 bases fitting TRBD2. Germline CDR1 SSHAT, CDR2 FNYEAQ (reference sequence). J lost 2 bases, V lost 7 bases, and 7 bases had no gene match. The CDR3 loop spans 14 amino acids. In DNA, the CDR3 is TGTGCCAGCAAACAAGCGGGGAATCAAGAGACCCAGTACTTC. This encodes CASKQAGNQETQYF.

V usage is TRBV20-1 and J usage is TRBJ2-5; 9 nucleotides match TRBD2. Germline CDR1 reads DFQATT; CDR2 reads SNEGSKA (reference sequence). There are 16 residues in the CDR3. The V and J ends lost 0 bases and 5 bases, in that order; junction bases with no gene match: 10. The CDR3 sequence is CSARDGSSGSWETQYF. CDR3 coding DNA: TGCAGTGCTAGAGATGGGAGTAGCGGGAGTTGGGAGACCCAGTACTTC.

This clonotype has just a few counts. The CDR3 bases are TGTGCCAGCAGCCAAGAACCCGCAGGGGATGAGCAGTTCTTC. It yields the protein CASSQEPAGDEQFF. The rearrangement uses TRBV4-2 and TRBJ2-1; D may be TRBD1 (6 bases). The V end lost 0 bases, the J end lost 8 bases, and 11 bases lay between the germline ends. The CDR3 covers 14 residues. Germline V gene lookup returns CDR1 LGHNA and CDR2 YNFKEQ.

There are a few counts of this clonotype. For the CDR3, the DNA is TGTGCCAGCAGTTACTCTGGACTAGCGGGCTCCTACAATGAGCAGTTCTTC. Amino acids: CASSYSGLAGSYNEQFF. The chain links TRBV6-5 to TRBJ2-1; 11 positions match TRBD2. The CDR3 consists of 17 residues. Trimming removed 0 bases from V and 0 bases from J; junction bases left unmatched: 1. The germline V gene encodes CDR1 MNHEY and CDR2 SVGAGI.

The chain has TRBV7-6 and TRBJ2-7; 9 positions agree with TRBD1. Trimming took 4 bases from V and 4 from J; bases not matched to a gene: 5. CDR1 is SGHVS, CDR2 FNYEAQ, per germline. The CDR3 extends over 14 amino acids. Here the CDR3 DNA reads TGTGCCAGCAGCTCGGACAGGGGTGTTTACGAGCAGTACTTC. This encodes CASSSDRGVYEQYF.

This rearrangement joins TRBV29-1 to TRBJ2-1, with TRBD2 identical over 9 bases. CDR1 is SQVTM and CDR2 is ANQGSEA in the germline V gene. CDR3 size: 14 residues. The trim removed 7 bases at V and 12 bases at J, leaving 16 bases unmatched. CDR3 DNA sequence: TGCAGCGCCCCTCAAGCGGGAGGTGGGGTGTTGCAGTTCTTC. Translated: CSAPQAGGGVLQFF.

CDR3: CSVEAGSSYEQYF. CDR3 DNA: TGCAGCGTTGAAGCGGGAAGCTCCTACGAGCAGTACTTC. This sequence joins TRBV29-1 and TRBJ2-7; TRBD2 might be the D (5 bases). CDR3 length equals 13 residues. Germline CDR1 is SQVTM and CDR2 is ANQGSEA. Trimming removed 1 base at V and 0 bases at J, with 7 bases between.

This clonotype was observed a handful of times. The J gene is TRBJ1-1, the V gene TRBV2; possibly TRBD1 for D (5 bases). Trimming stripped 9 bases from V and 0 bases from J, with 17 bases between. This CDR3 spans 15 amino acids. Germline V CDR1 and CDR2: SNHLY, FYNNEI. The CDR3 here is CASFADTEMNTEAFF. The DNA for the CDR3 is TGTGCCAGTTTTGCGGACACTGAAATGAACACTGAAGCTTTCTTT.

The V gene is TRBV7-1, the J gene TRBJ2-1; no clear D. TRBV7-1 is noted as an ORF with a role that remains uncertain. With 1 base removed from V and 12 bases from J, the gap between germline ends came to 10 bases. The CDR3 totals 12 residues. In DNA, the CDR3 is TGTGCCAGCAGCTCAGGGGGTTCAGGGCAGTTCTTC. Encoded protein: CASSSGGSGQFF.

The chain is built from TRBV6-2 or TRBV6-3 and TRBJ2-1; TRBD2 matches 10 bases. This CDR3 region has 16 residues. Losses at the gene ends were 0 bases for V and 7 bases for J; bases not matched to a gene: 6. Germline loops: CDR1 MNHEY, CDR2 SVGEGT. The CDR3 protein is CASSYSLAGVGNEQFF. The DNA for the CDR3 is TGTGCCAGCAGTTACTCTCTAGCGGGAGTGGGTAATGAGCAGTTCTTC.